This record looks at one TCR beta chain sequence and its context. This sample stems from a study of T cell responses to AZD1222 COVID-19 vaccine. The protocol was immunoSEQ multiplex PCR, while the TCRdb copy is restricted to in-frame clones and leaves out a portion. The sample comprises roughly 190,000 clones, approximately 91% of which are singletons, and 3% to 4% rests with the top ten. The material was peripheral blood, obtained 28 days after the second AZD1222 dose. The source of this sequence is an adult who received the AZD1222 COVID-19 vaccine.

CDR3: CASRGRTNEKLFF. The CDR3 nucleotides are TGCGCCAGCAGGGGGAGGACTAATGAAAAACTGTTTTTT. The rearrangement joins TRBV4-1 to TRBJ1-4; D not certain. The CDR3 contains 13 residues. Germline CDR1 reads MGHRA; CDR2 reads YSYEKL. V gave up 6 bases and J gave up 2 bases, with 7 bases separating them.